This TCR beta chain was sequenced during a study of T cells in Graves' hyperthyroidism and ophthalmopathy. Patients with uncontrolled infections, other autoimmune diseases, pregnancy or lactation were excluded. CDR1 and CDR2 from the germline V gene are SQVTM and ANQGSEA. V lost 3 bases, J lost 9 bases, and 12 bases lay in between. CDR3 length: 12 residues. Researchers took RNA transcripts and amplified the TCR beta CDR3 regions from them. During a first-round RT-PCR of the TCR CDR3, the HTBI primer set was used. TCRdb used MiXCR to reprocess the multiplex PCR reads, holding one entry per CDR3 protein. Found here are a few hundred thousand distinct CDR3 sequences, roughly 14% of them singletons; the top ten hold 25% to 30%.

This receptor was obtained from a woman aged 18-30 years with Graves' hyperthyroidism that later progressed to Graves' ophthalmopathy. The chain couples TRBV29-1 to TRBJ2-1, with D maybe TRBD2 (6 bases). The sequenced sample consisted of blood. CDR3 residues: CSVDRGWGEQFF. DNA of the CDR3: TGCAGCGTTGATCGGGGGTGGGGTGAGCAGTTCTTC.